This TCR beta chain appears in the sequencing data of a study of blood T cell repertoires in COVID-19. Overall study context: The study drew acute and convalescent COVID-19 samples from the United States, Italy and Spain. In each case, the material was cDNA or gDNA derived from T cells, B-cell-depleted T cells, or PBMCs.

CDR3 size: 14 residues. Germline lookup yields CDR1 SNHLY and CDR2 FYNNEI. Trimming shortened V by 7 bases and J by 5 bases, and 17 bases separated the two germline ends. Clones were sequenced by immunoSEQ multiplex PCR, and TCRdb holds only the in-frame ones, with some missing. The table has about 83,000 clones, 70% to 90% seen once. The sequenced sample consisted of peripheral blood. V is TRBV2 and J is TRBJ1-1, with D possibly being TRBD1 (6 bases). The sequence derives from a man of 80 years or more with active or convalescent COVID-19. CDR3 region: CASTTGTRGTEAFF. The CDR3 nucleotides read TGTGCCAGCACCACAGGGACAAGGGGGACTGAAGCTTTCTTT. The full variable domain, with the rest looked up from reference TRBV2 and TRBJ1-1, is EPEVTQTPSHQVTQMGQEVILRCVPISNHLYFYWYRQILGQKVEFLVSFYNNEISEKSEIFDDQFSVERPDGSNFTLKIRSTKLEDSAMYFCASTTGTRGTEAFFGQGTRLTVV.